The source of this TCR beta chain is a study of CD8 T cells in ankylosing spondylitis. TCRdb re-derived calls from the 5' RACE reads in MiXCR, one entry per CDR3 protein. The sample records approximately 150,000 distinct CDR3 sequences, roughly 30% being singletons. V was trimmed by 1 base and J by 4 bases, leaving 23 bases between them. Germline V lookup: CDR1 SGHAT, CDR2 FQNNGV. There are 19 residues in the CDR3. Details on this clonotype: Its antigen is currently unknown.

Findings and limits, study-wide: CD8+ cells made up the disease-linked clones, which were relatively rare in peripheral blood.

Sequencing was performed on synovial fluid, either unsorted or a sorted T cell fraction (not recorded which). The gene calls are TRBV11-2 and TRBJ2-1, with D possibly TRBD2 on 6 matching bases. This TCR was recovered from a male donor with ankylosing spondylitis. CDR3 in DNA: TGTGCCAGCAGCTTAGGGGCGCGACAGCGGAGGGAGCTTTACAATGAGCAGTTCTTC. This gives the protein CASSLGARQRRELYNEQFF.